These 29 T cell receptor beta chains were all obtained from the same sample, sequenced in a study of brain T cells in children with intractable seizures. Described time point: blood from clinic visit 5 months post-surgery; TSC patient then seizure free. TCRdb's table, derived via immunoSEQ multiplex PCR, lists solely in-frame clones and lacks some. The repertoire has approximately 330,000 clones, over 90% of them found once; the top ten carry 4.5% to 7%. The sample here was peripheral blood, taken roughly 5 months after surgery. The receptors originated from a boy in the first two years of life with tuberous sclerosis and intractable seizures.

The sample holds one count of this clone. The chain links TRBV7-9 to TRBJ1-1, with 12 bases that match TRBD1. This CDR3 region has 18 residues. Germline CDR1 reads SEHNR; CDR2 reads FQNEAQ (reference sequence). The ends lost 4 bases at V and 4 bases at J; junction bases unmatched: 13. CDR3 amino acids: CASSSNPGQGARSTEAFF. The CDR3 region has the DNA TGTGCCAGCAGCTCAAACCCGGGACAGGGGGCTCGGAGCACTGAAGCTTTCTTT.

The rearrangement uses TRBV7-9 and TRBJ2-5; 10 nucleotides line up with TRBD1. Losses at the gene ends were 2 bases for V and 5 bases for J; bases not matched to a gene: 11. The length of the CDR3 is 17 residues. The germline V gene encodes CDR1 SEHNR and CDR2 FQNEAQ (reference sequence). The CDR3 region has the DNA TGTGCCAGCAGCTTATCGTCCGGGACAGGGGTGTCGGAGACCCAGTACTTC. Its translation is CASSLSSGTGVSETQYF. Full variable domain (remainder filled in from reference TRBV7-9 and TRBJ2-5): DTGVSQNPRHKITKRGQNVTFRCDPISEHNRLYWYRQTLGQGPEFLTYFQNEAQLEKSRLLSDRFSAERPKGSFSTLEIQRTEQGDSAMYLCASSLSSGTGVSETQYFGPGTRLLVL.

V is TRBV4-1 and J is TRBJ2-3; weak D call: TRBD1 (6 bases). This CDR3 spans 17 amino acids. Trimming removed 0 bases at V and 5 bases at J, with 18 bases between. The germline V gene encodes CDR1 MGHRA and CDR2 YSYEKL. The CDR3: CASSQDRQVGNEDTQYF. The CDR3 nucleotides are TGCGCCAGCAGCCAAGATAGACAGGTAGGGAACGAAGATACGCAGTATTTT.

A few counts support this clone. In the same sample, other DNA sequences code for this CDR3. The chain couples TRBV12-3 or TRBV12-4 to TRBJ1-1; D gene uncertain. The CDR3 consists of 13 residues. The V end lost 3 bases, the J end lost 1 base, and 6 bases lay between the germline ends. In DNA, the CDR3 is TGTGCCAGCAGTTTGGTGTGGAACACTGAAGCTTTCTTT. Protein sequence: CASSLVWNTEAFF.

The chain is built from TRBV7-2 and TRBJ1-1; a possible D gene is TRBD1 (5 bases). CDR3 length: 14 residues. The germline V gene has CDR1 SGHTA and CDR2 FQGNSA. V was cut by 3 bases and J by 7 bases, with 15 bases left in between. CDR3 DNA sequence: TGTGCCAGCAGCTTGCTACGGACACCAATTGAAGCTTTCTTT. The encoded protein is CASSLLRTPIEAFF.

This clone was seen a single time. The genes are TRBV19 and TRBJ2-1; no clear D gene. Germline V gene lookup returns CDR1 LNHDA and CDR2 SQIVND (reference sequence). The CDR3 is 15 amino acids. Between the trimmed V and J ends, which lost 6 bases and 0 bases, there was a span of 12 bases. The CDR3 protein is CASRPGGSSYNEQFF. In DNA, the CDR3 is TGTGCCAGTAGGCCGGGCGGAAGCTCCTACAATGAGCAGTTCTTC.

This chain joins TRBV18 and TRBJ1-1, with no clear D. Germline V lookup: CDR1 KGHSH, CDR2 LQKENI. The CDR3 loop spans 16 amino acids. Between the trimmed V and J ends, which lost 2 bases and 3 bases, there was a span of 16 bases. The CDR3 DNA sequence: TGTGCCAGCTCACCATTTTTGCTTCGAGGTGACACTGAAGCTTTCTTT. The encoded protein is CASSPFLLRGDTEAFF.

This chain joins TRBV16 and TRBJ2-3; D is ambiguous. This CDR3 has 16 amino acids. Trimming removed 3 bases at V and 0 bases at J, with 13 bases between. Germline V gives CDR1 KGHSY, CDR2 FQNENV. The CDR3 is CASSHTDGTSTDTQYF. The CDR3 bases are TGTGCCAGCAGCCACACCGACGGTACTAGCACAGATACGCAGTATTTT.

The chain uses TRBV7-2 and TRBJ2-3; TRBD2 might be the D (5 bases). V was shortened by 5 bases and J by 3 bases, with 12 bases between the two germline ends. In germline, CDR1 is SGHTA, CDR2 FQGNSA. The CDR3 covers 14 residues. This chain's CDR3 is CASSPGLETDTQYF. CDR3 nucleotide sequence: TGTGCCAGCAGCCCTGGACTGGAAACAGATACGCAGTATTTT.

The J gene is TRBJ2-1, the V gene TRBV3-1 (or the pseudogene TRBV3-2); 13 nucleotides agree with TRBD2. This CDR3 has 19 residues. V shed 1 base, J shed 2 bases, and the junction held 8 bases outside the gene matches. CDR1 and CDR2 (germline): LGHDT, YNNKEL (reference sequence). CDR3 nucleotide sequence: TGTGCCAGCAGCCAAGCATGGACTAGCGGGGGAGGGGCCTACAATGAGCAGTTCTTC. This gives the protein CASSQAWTSGGGAYNEQFF.

The chain has TRBV4-1 and TRBJ2-7; 8 nucleotides line up with TRBD1. Germline trimming cut 1 base from V and 4 bases from J; bases unmatched to any gene: 9. Germline loops: CDR1 MGHRA, CDR2 YSYEKL. This CDR3 has 16 residues. The CDR3 nucleotides read TGCGCCAGCAGCCAAGGCTCAGGACAGGGAAAATACGAGCAGTACTTC. It specifies CASSQGSGQGKYEQYF.

Regarding this clone: Additional DNA sequences in this sample encode the identical CDR3. V is TRBV2 and J is TRBJ2-7; 7 bases are a match to TRBD2. Germline-derived CDR1 and CDR2 are SNHLY and FYNNEI. Losses at the gene ends were 4 bases for V and 4 bases for J; bases not matched to a gene: 1. The CDR3 extends over 12 amino acids. The chain's CDR3 is CASSGGGYEQYF. The CDR3, as DNA: TGTGCCAGCAGTGGGGGAGGGTACGAGCAGTACTTC.

The V call is TRBV25-1, the J call TRBJ2-7, with D perhaps matching TRBD1 or TRBD2 (5 bases each). CDR1 and CDR2 from the germline V gene are MGHDK and SYGVNS. The CDR3 consists of 13 residues. Trimming took 5 bases from V and 4 from J, leaving 12 bases between them. CDR3 loop: CASSPLGEYEQYF. CDR3 nucleotides: TGTGCCAGCAGTCCCCTGGGGGAATACGAGCAGTACTTC.

This clone was detected only once. V is TRBV27 and J is TRBJ2-7; a weak D match, TRBD1 (6 bases). The V gene's germline CDR1 is MNHEY and CDR2 SMNVEV (reference sequence). V lost 5 bases to trimming and J lost 1 base, with 15 bases between them. The CDR3 extends over 15 amino acids. The CDR3 sequence: CASSGHRDPSYEQYF. The CDR3 DNA follows: TGTGCCAGCAGTGGACACAGGGACCCATCCTACGAGCAGTACTTC.

The gene calls are TRBV7-9 and TRBJ2-5; 9 bases align to TRBD2. V was pared by 5 bases and J by 7 bases, with 14 bases of the junction left unmatched. The CDR3 extends over 16 amino acids. The germline V gene encodes CDR1 SEHNR and CDR2 FQNEAQ (reference sequence). The CDR3 sequence: CASSALTSGQGGTQYF. The CDR3 DNA reads as TGTGCCAGCAGCGCCTTGACTAGCGGTCAGGGGGGGACCCAGTACTTC.

The chain uses TRBV18 and TRBJ1-1, with D hard to call. The CDR3 is made up of 16 amino acids. V lost 3 bases and J lost 4, with 18 bases in between. Germline values: CDR1 KGHSH, CDR2 LQKENI. CDR3 sequence (DNA): TGTGCCAGCTCACCTGGGCCGACTATTGGGAGCACTGAAGCTTTCTTT. Protein sequence: CASSPGPTIGSTEAFF.

This chain connects TRBV11-2 to TRBJ1-4; D unclear. Germline CDR1 and CDR2: SGHAT and FQNNGV. The CDR3 contains 15 residues. With 5 bases removed from V and 8 bases from J, the gap between germline ends came to 18 bases. The CDR3 DNA sequence: TGTGCCAGCAGCCCACGGACCGATTTGTGGGAAAAACTGTTTTTT. Amino acids: CASSPRTDLWEKLFF.

This rearrangement joins TRBV19 to TRBJ2-3; D unresolved. V was cut by 5 bases and J by 1 base, with 10 bases left in between. This CDR3 spans 14 amino acids. Germline CDR1 reads LNHDA; CDR2 reads SQIVND (reference sequence). CDR3 DNA: TGTGCCAGTAGTTCAGACTTTGGCACAGATACGCAGTATTTT. This codes for CASSSDFGTDTQYF.

V usage is TRBV9 and J usage is TRBJ1-2; D unclear. Germline V gene sequence: CDR1 SGDLS, CDR2 YYNGEE. The germline V and J ends were trimmed by 0 bases and 4 bases, with 10 bases remaining between them. This CDR3 contains 14 residues. The CDR3 protein is CASSVDDGSYGYTF. CDR3 DNA: TGTGCCAGCAGCGTAGATGACGGCTCCTATGGCTACACCTTC.

The J gene is TRBJ1-4, the V gene TRBV5-8, with unresolved D. The CDR3 sequence is 15 residues long. Per germline, CDR1 SGHTS and CDR2 YDEGEE. The V end was cut by 7 bases, the J end by 7 bases, with 20 bases between. The CDR3 DNA reads as TGTGCCAGCCTAGCGATCGATTTGTCTCGTGAAAAACTGTTTTTT. Its translation is CASLAIDLSREKLFF.

This chain connects TRBV19 to TRBJ1-4; tentative D call: TRBD1 (5 bases). V was trimmed by 2 bases and J by 7 bases, leaving 14 bases between them. From germline, CDR1 is LNHDA and CDR2 SQIVND (reference sequence). This CDR3 contains 15 residues. The CDR3: CASSIRAGQTEKLFF. The DNA of the CDR3 is TGTGCCAGTAGTATACGGGCGGGGCAGACTGAAAAACTGTTTTTT.

The V call is TRBV12-5, the J call TRBJ2-5, with 11 bases identical to TRBD2. From germline, CDR1 is LGHNT and CDR2 FRNRAP. This CDR3 spans 16 amino acids. With V trimmed by 3 bases and J by 2 bases, 5 bases remained unmatched. CDR3 coding DNA: TGTGCTAGTGGTTTTAGACTAGCGGGGAAACAAGAGACCCAGTACTTC. Translating it yields CASGFRLAGKQETQYF.

The chain links TRBV27 to TRBJ1-4; a possible D gene is TRBD1 (5 bases). Trimming shortened V by 2 bases and J by 6 bases, and 13 bases separated the two germline ends. The CDR3 totals 15 residues. Germline CDR1 reads MNHEY; CDR2 reads SMNVEV (reference sequence). CDR3 DNA: TGTGCCAGCAGTTTAAAGTGGGGACTGGATGAAAAACTGTTTTTT. The encoded protein is CASSLKWGLDEKLFF. The complete variable domain, with remaining parts taken from reference TRBV27 and TRBJ1-4, reads EAQVTQNPRYLITVTGKKLTVTCSQNMNHEYMSWYRQDPGLGLRQIYYSMNVEVTDKGDVPEGYKVSRKEKRNFPLILESPSPNQTSLYFCASSLKWGLDEKLFFGSGTQLSVL.

The chain is built from TRBV11-2 and TRBJ2-5; the D gene could be TRBD1 or TRBD2 (7 bases each). The CDR3 is 15 residues long. Germline V gives CDR1 SGHAT, CDR2 FQNNGV. V gave up 4 bases and J gave up 1 base, with 13 bases separating them. The CDR3 DNA reads as TGTGCCAGCAGCTCAGGGGGGGGGCCCCAAGAGACCCAGTACTTC. As protein: CASSSGGGPQETQYF.

The rearrangement uses TRBV5-5 and TRBJ1-6; D remains ambiguous. V lost 0 bases and J lost 10, with 5 bases in between. CDR1 and CDR2 from the germline V gene are SGHKS and YYEKEE (reference sequence). CDR3 size: 12 residues. Here the CDR3 DNA reads TGTGCCAGCAGCTTGGGAGGATCACCCCTCCACTTT. Encoded protein: CASSLGGSPLHF. The whole variable domain, filled in from reference TRBV5-5 and TRBJ1-6, reads DAGVTQSPTHLIKTRGQQVTLRCSPISGHKSVSWYQQVLGQGPQFIFQYYEKEERGRGNFPDRFSARQFPNYSSELNVNALLLGDSALYLCASSLGGSPLHFGNGTRLTVT.

This rearrangement joins TRBV7-3 to TRBJ2-2; tentatively, D is TRBD1 or TRBD2 (5 bases each). V shed 5 bases and J shed 5 bases, with 18 bases lying between them. This CDR3 spans 16 amino acids. Germline V lookup: CDR1 SGHTA, CDR2 FQGTGA. CDR3 DNA sequence: TGTGCCAGCAGCCCGTTGAGGGGTCGGGGAACCGGGGAGCTGTTTTTT. This translates into CASSPLRGRGTGELFF. The whole variable domain, remainder taken from reference TRBV7-3 and TRBJ2-2, is GAGVSQTPSNKVTEKGKYVELRCDPISGHTALYWYRQSLGQGPEFLIYFQGTGAADDSGLPNDRFFAVRPEGSVSTLKIQRTERGDSAVYLCASSPLRGRGTGELFFGEGSRLTVL.

This chain uses TRBV7-9 with TRBJ1-3; D is unresolved. The V gene's germline CDR1 is SEHNR and CDR2 FQNEAQ (reference sequence). This CDR3 is 13 amino acids long. V was pared by 6 bases and J by 0 bases, with 6 bases between. In DNA form, the CDR3 reads TGTGCCAGCAGGGAAAGCTCTGGAAACACCATATATTTT. Its protein product is CASRESSGNTIYF.

This rearrangement joins TRBV10-3 to TRBJ2-1; D is ambiguous. With 0 bases removed from V and 8 bases from J, the gap between germline ends came to 5 bases. This CDR3 spans 12 amino acids. Germline V CDR1 and CDR2: ENHRY, SYGVKD. CDR3 DNA sequence: TGTGCCATCAGTGAGTCTTCGTATGAGCAGTTCTTC. The encoded protein is CAISESSYEQFF.

The chain has TRBV28 and TRBJ1-6, with D possibly matching TRBD1 (5 bases). This CDR3 has 17 residues. The V end was cut by 7 bases, the J end by 0 bases, with 16 bases between. Germline-derived CDR1 and CDR2 are MDHEN and SYDVKM. DNA of the CDR3: TGTGCCAGCATGGGATGGGTACAGGACTCCTATAATTCACCCCTCCACTTT. Protein sequence: CASMGWVQDSYNSPLHF.